This TCR beta chain was captured in a study of blood T cell repertoires in COVID-19. About the research overall: Researchers got acute and convalescent COVID-19 samples from the United States, Italy and Spain. PBMCs, B-cell-depleted T cells, or T cells provided the cDNA or gDNA that made up the material.

In the authors' workflow: Amplification with reference gene primers provided the estimates of nucleated cell counts. Method: immunoSEQ multiplex PCR; TCRdb's copy keeps in-frame clones and lacks some. V, J and clone size were drawn from that table, and D and trimming were deduced from the DNA. The sample has fewer than 50,000 clones, about 83% seen once. V dropped 0 bases and J dropped 4; count of bases not matched to a gene: 6. This CDR3 region has 16 residues. Germline lookup yields CDR1 LNHDA and CDR2 SQIVND (reference sequence). The chain carries TRBV19 and TRBJ2-7; 10 bases match TRBD1. The receptor was isolated from a human donor in a cohort sampled during active COVID-19. The sequenced sample consisted of peripheral blood. CDR3 sequence reads: CASSIDSGTGVYEQYF. The CDR3 DNA follows: TGTGCCAGTAGTATAGATTCCGGGACAGGGGTATACGAGCAGTACTTC.